The sequence of this T cell receptor beta chain was determined in a study of cytomegalovirus exposure and HLA in healthy donors. The length of the CDR3 is 14 residues. The V gene end was trimmed by 4 bases and the J gene end by 7 bases; junction bases not matched to a gene: 6. Germline-derived CDR1 and CDR2 are MNHEY and SMNVEV (reference sequence). This clone was seen more than once but under ten times. Its antigen is still unknown. Vbeta (60) and Jbeta (13) primers were used in the PCR. Data came from immunoSEQ multiplex PCR; TCRdb stores just in-frame clones and leaves some out. The sample consists of 160,000 or so clones, 81% of them appearing once. Study-wide results and limits: Accurate HLA-A and HLA-B prediction from TCR beta sequences was reported for most subjects. Most TCR beta V segments were productive about 90% or about 30% of the time in an earlier analysis.

The receptor's source is a young woman in good health and CMV-seropositive. The sequencing input was PBMCs. The V gene is TRBV27, the J gene TRBJ1-4; 7 nucleotides match TRBD1. CDR3 sequence (DNA): TGTGCCAGCAGTTCCCGGGACAGAGGTGAAAAACTGTTTTTT. Protein: CASSSRDRGEKLFF.